This TCR beta chain was identified in a study of regulatory T cells in long-lasting Graves disease. Germline-derived CDR1 and CDR2 are MNHNS and SASEGT. With V trimmed by 6 bases and J by 5 bases, 14 bases remained unmatched. CDR3 length equals 16 residues. Study outcomes and limitations: Persistent disease exhibited a predilection for TRBV28, TRBJ1-2 and TRBJ2-5.

Building the TCR beta libraries relied on iRepertoire HTBI primers, and CDR3 regions underwent Arm-PCR. TCRdb independently ran MiXCR on the multiplex PCR reads; one entry per CDR3 protein. Of hundreds of thousands of distinct CDR3 sequences listed, around 16% are singletons. Note on this clonotype: Its matching antigen is unknown.

Time point described: newly diagnosed GD, antithyroid drugs for less than 3 months. Generation of the TCR library employed RNA extracted from PBMCs. This same sample was also taken into another study, of T cells in Graves' hyperthyroidism and ophthalmopathy. That publication notes: HTBI primers were the set used in a first-round RT-PCR of the TCR CDR3. Ophthalmopathy was told apart from stable hyperthyroidism by a 13 V-J model.

This TCR was sampled from a woman aged 35-65 years with Graves disease. The genes are TRBV6-1 and TRBJ2-7; 9 bases map to TRBD1. This sample comprised peripheral blood mononuclear cells (PBMCs), obtained at new diagnosis, from a patient treated with antithyroid drugs. The CDR3 coding sequence is TGTGCCAGCAGCCAAGGGGCCGGGACAGGGAGGGACGAGCAGTACTTC. Its translation is CASSQGAGTGRDEQYF.